This entry features one T cell receptor beta chain sequence. The antigen remains unidentified. A read error may produce the germline difference seen at one junction end. Then a second PCR, running about 7 to 11 cycles, was carried out with a sample-barcoded 5' primer and a J-beta primer mix. TCRdb processed the 5' RACE reads anew with MiXCR; each CDR3 protein has one entry. The table records 540,000 or so distinct CDR3 sequences, approximately 25% of them present only once. Samples each yielded at least 5 micrograms of total RNA. The data belong to a study of blood T cells in healthy people across ages. Overall study context: When template switching was applied, about one barcoded beta molecule was captured per two T cells. The study, taken as a whole, reports: There was a strong correlation between TCR beta diversity and naive T cell percentage. PBMCs went unsorted, and a conclusive naive versus antigen-experienced comparison was therefore prevented.

The receptor's source is an older woman in good health. Input material: blood.

The CDR3, as DNA: TGTGCCAGCACTGAATTGGGGACAGGGAATGGCTACACCTTC. It specifies CASTELGTGNGYTF. This chain links TRBV2 with TRBJ1-2; 9 bases match TRBD1. Germline-derived CDR1 and CDR2 are SNHLY and FYNNEI. CDR3 length equals 14 residues.